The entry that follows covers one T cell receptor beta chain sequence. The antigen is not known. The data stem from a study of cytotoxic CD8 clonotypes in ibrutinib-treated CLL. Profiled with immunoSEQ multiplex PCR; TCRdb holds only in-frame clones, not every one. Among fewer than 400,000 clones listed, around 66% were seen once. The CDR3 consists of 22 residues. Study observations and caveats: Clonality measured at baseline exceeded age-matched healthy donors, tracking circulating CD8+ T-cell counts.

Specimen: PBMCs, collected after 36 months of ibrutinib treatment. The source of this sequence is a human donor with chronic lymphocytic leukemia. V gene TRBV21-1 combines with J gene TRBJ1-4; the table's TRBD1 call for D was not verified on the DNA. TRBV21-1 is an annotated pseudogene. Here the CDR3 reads CASSKGDRDRLREGTTNEKLFF. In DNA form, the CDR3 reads TGTGCCAGCAGCAAAGGAGACCGGGACAGGCTACGAGAAGGGACAACTAATGAAAAACTGTTTTTT.